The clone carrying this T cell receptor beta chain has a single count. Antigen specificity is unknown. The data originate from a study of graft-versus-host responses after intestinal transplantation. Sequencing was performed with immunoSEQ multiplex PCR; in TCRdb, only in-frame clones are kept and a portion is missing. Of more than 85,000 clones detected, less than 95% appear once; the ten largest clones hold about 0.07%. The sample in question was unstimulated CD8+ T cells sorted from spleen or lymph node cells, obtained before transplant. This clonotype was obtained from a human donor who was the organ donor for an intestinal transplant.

CDR3 amino acids: CASSPRGSSYEQYF. CDR3 in DNA: TGTGCCAGCAGCCCACGAGGGAGCTCCTACGAGCAGTACTTC. The rearrangement links TRBV6-1 to TRBJ2-7, with D possibly matching TRBD2 (5 bases). V was clipped by 6 bases and J by 0 bases, with 12 bases between them. Looked up from germline, CDR1 is MNHNS and CDR2 is SASEGT. CDR3 length: 14 amino acids.